This TCR beta chain emerged from a study of blood T cells in healthy people across ages. The ends lost 2 bases at V and 3 bases at J; junction bases unmatched: 16. Per the germline V gene, CDR1 is DFQATT and CDR2 is SNEGSKA (reference sequence). The CDR3 is 18 amino acids. PCR was performed a second time for 7 to 11 cycles using a sample-barcoded 5' primer and a J-beta primer mix. TCRdb redid the calling of the 5' RACE reads with MiXCR, one entry per CDR3 protein. The sample shows 1.5 million to 1.9 million distinct CDR3 sequences, 40% to 45% of them seen only once. The chain couples TRBV20-1 to TRBJ2-1, with TRBD2 matching over 7 bases. The source material was blood. The TCR was taken from a woman younger than 30 in good health. CDR3 sequence reads: CSARWGYERGTFYNEQFF. CDR3 DNA sequence: TGCAGTGCTAGATGGGGATATGAGCGGGGAACCTTCTACAATGAGCAGTTCTTC.